The sequence of this TCR beta chain was determined in a study of read filtering for tumor transcriptome and immune sequencing. For the study at large: Mean patient age was roughly 66 years, range roughly 40 to 80; roughly 18 male, 14 female. Study-wide results and limits: Single-read clonotypes: 80% to 90% of IR-seq clonotypes (around 3.5% of reads), roughly 70% of RNA-seq clonotypes (under 50% of reads).

The CDR3 extends over 13 amino acids. Trimming stripped 1 base from V and 2 bases from J, with 6 bases between. Germline CDR1 reads KGHSH; CDR2 reads LQKENI. The library was built from 400 to 500 ng RNA with molecular barcoded adaptors for alpha/delta and beta/gamma chains. TCRdb re-called the reads with MiXCR, one entry per CDR3 protein. The data show 37,000 or so distinct CDR3 sequences, 12% to 15% seen once. This clonotype was observed a few times. The antigen is unknown. A much larger clonotype is one base distant, so this may be a read error. V is TRBV18 and J is TRBJ2-7; D is uncertain. This TCR derives from a donor over 35 with multiple myeloma. Sequencing input: a population of CD138-negative cells sorted from bone marrow. For the CDR3, the DNA is TGTGCCAGCTCACCACTAAGGGCCTACGAGCAGTACTTC. Translated, it gives CASSPLRAYEQYF.